Shown below are 21 T cell receptor beta chains from a single sample sequenced in a study of cytomegalovirus exposure and HLA in healthy donors. PCR involved 60 Vbeta and 13 Jbeta primers. Repertoires were generated with immunoSEQ multiplex PCR, while TCRdb's copy carries only in-frame clones and drops some. The table includes some 190,000 clones, approximately 86% detected once. Sequencing was carried out using PBMCs. These receptors all stem from a woman younger than 30 in good health and CMV-seronegative.

The chain has TRBV16 and TRBJ1-5, with 12 bases matching TRBD1. J lost 7 bases, V lost 4 bases, and 11 bases had no gene match. The CDR3 is made up of 17 amino acids. CDR1 is KGHSY and CDR2 is FQNENV in the germline V gene. The CDR3 bases are TGTGCCAGCAGCCTCAAAGGGACAGGGGGCGCAGGGCAGCCCCAGCATTTT. Translation: CASSLKGTGGAGQPQHF.

This clone was seen only once. This chain joins TRBV27 and TRBJ1-5; D may be TRBD1 (6 bases). Germline CDR1 and CDR2: MNHEY and SMNVEV (reference sequence). The CDR3 has 17 amino acids. The V end was cut by 2 bases, the J end by 4 bases, with 18 bases between. CDR3 protein: CASSLGGSGGRNQPQHF. CDR3 coding DNA: TGTGCCAGCAGTTTAGGAGGGTCGGGGGGGCGAAATCAGCCCCAGCATTTT.

V is TRBV4-1 and J is TRBJ2-1; TRBD2 matches 8 bases. The germline V gene has CDR1 MGHRA and CDR2 YSYEKL. V lost 3 bases to trimming and J lost 10 bases; unmatched junction nucleotides: 20. The CDR3 is 18 residues long. The CDR3 bases are TGCGCCAGCAGCCACAATAGGCCCCGGGAGGGCCTAAAATTGGAGCAGTTCTTC. Translated: CASSHNRPREGLKLEQFF.

The V call is TRBV18, the J call TRBJ1-1; 9 bases align to TRBD1. There are 17 residues in the CDR3. Germline V lookup: CDR1 KGHSH, CDR2 LQKENI. Trimming removed 2 bases from V and 4 bases from J; junction bases left unmatched: 11. This CDR3 reads CASSPRTGAYIATEAFF. The CDR3 DNA follows: TGTGCCAGCTCACCAAGGACAGGGGCCTACATAGCCACTGAAGCTTTCTTT. Together with reference TRBV18 and TRBJ1-1, the CDR3 gives the full variable domain: NAGVMQNPRHLVRRRGQEARLRCSPMKGHSHVYWYRQLPEEGLKFMVYLQKENIIDESGMPKERFSAEFPKEGPSILRIQQVVRGDSAAYFCASSPRTGAYIATEAFFGQGTRLTVV.

The genes are TRBV19 and TRBJ2-7; 8 nucleotides align to TRBD1. Germline CDR1 reads LNHDA; CDR2 reads SQIVND (reference sequence). The CDR3 contains 14 residues. The V gene end was trimmed by 5 bases and the J gene end by 2 bases; junction bases not matched to a gene: 5. The CDR3 reads CASSRGTGAYEQYF. CDR3 bases: TGTGCCAGTAGTCGGGGGACAGGAGCCTACGAGCAGTACTTC.

This chain uses TRBV27 with TRBJ2-3, with 8 bases that match TRBD2. Germline V gene data show CDR1 as MNHEY and CDR2 as SMNVEV (reference sequence). There are 15 residues in the CDR3. With V trimmed by 6 bases and J by 7 bases, 12 bases remained unmatched. CDR3 coding DNA: TGTGCCAGCAGCCCAGCCGGACTAGCCCAAAATACGCAGTATTTT. It yields the protein CASSPAGLAQNTQYF.

The rearrangement joins TRBV11-2 to TRBJ2-1, with 7 bases matching TRBD2. The length of the CDR3 is 13 residues. Germline V gene sequence: CDR1 SGHAT, CDR2 FQNNGV. J was trimmed by 8 bases and V by 5 bases; bases with no gene match: 6. CDR3 sequence (DNA): TGTGCCAGCAGCCCGCGGGGGTACGATGAGCAGTTCTTC. This encodes CASSPRGYDEQFF.

The gene calls are TRBV5-3 and TRBJ2-7; unclear D gene. TRBV5-3 is classed as an ORF, of uncertain function. The V end lost 10 bases, the J end lost 3 bases, and 8 bases lay between the germline ends. This CDR3 comprises 10 residues. The CDR3 DNA sequence: TGTGCCCACCCGAGCTACGAGCAGTACTTC. Its protein product is CAHPSYEQYF.

The chain is built from TRBV6-1 and TRBJ2-7; 7 positions match TRBD2. The length of the CDR3 is 13 residues. Germline assignment: CDR1 MNHNS and CDR2 SASEGT. With 4 bases clipped from V and 5 bases from J, the junction kept 5 bases outside the gene matches. The CDR3 is CASSGGGRDEQYF. In DNA, the CDR3 is TGTGCCAGCAGTGGGGGAGGGAGGGACGAGCAGTACTTC.

The chain combines TRBV11-3 with TRBJ1-1; possible D gene TRBD1, 6 bases. This CDR3 contains 17 residues. Trimming removed 1 base at V and 3 bases at J, with 18 bases between. In germline, CDR1 is SGHNT, CDR2 YENEEA. The CDR3 nucleotides are TGTGCCAGCAGCTTAGGCAGGGGCCCGTTTACGGACACTGAAGCTTTCTTT. Translated, it gives CASSLGRGPFTDTEAFF.

The rearrangement joins TRBV29-1 to TRBJ2-1, with D perhaps matching TRBD1 (7 bases). The V and J ends lost 6 bases and 5 bases respectively, with 23 bases between them. This CDR3 spans 16 amino acids. Germline V lookup: CDR1 SQVTM, CDR2 ANQGSEA. CDR3 sequence: CSVPPQGRGVNNEQFF. The DNA of the CDR3 is TGCAGCGTCCCCCCCCAGGGCAGGGGGGTAAACAATGAGCAGTTCTTC.

This clone was recorded a few times. V usage is TRBV11-2 and J usage is TRBJ1-1; D possibly corresponds to TRBD1 (6 bases). The CDR3 extends over 17 amino acids. Germline V gene sequence: CDR1 SGHAT, CDR2 FQNNGV. V was shortened by 0 bases and J by 0 bases, with 14 bases between the two germline ends. The CDR3 bases are TGTGCCAGCAGCTTAGAGTCTGCAGGGGCCCTGAACACTGAAGCTTTCTTT. It yields the protein CASSLESAGALNTEAFF. The whole variable domain, filled in from reference TRBV11-2 and TRBJ1-1, reads EAGVAQSPRYKIIEKRQSVAFWCNPISGHATLYWYQQILGQGPKLLIQFQNNGVVDDSQLPKDRFSAERLKGVDSTLKIQPAKLEDSAVYLCASSLESAGALNTEAFFGQGTRLTVV.

In this sample, this clone turned up once. The chain is built from TRBV13 and TRBJ1-6; 7 nucleotides align to TRBD1. Trimming removed 4 bases from V and 19 bases from J; junction bases left unmatched: 13. Germline-derived CDR1 and CDR2 are PRHDT and FYEKMQ (reference sequence). The CDR3 covers 13 residues. As DNA, the CDR3 is TGTGCCAGCAGCTCGCGGGACAGCGGTGTATCACACTTT. Amino acid sequence: CASSSRDSGVSHF.

There are a few counts of this clone. The chain employs TRBV7-8 and TRBJ2-1, with 7 bases aligning to TRBD1. The junction had 12 bases not matched to a gene; V was cut back by 5 bases and J by 8 bases. The CDR3 spans 15 residues. The germline V gene has CDR1 SGHVS and CDR2 FQNEAQ. CDR3 in DNA: TGTGCCAGCAGCCAGGGGACAGTGGCCGGGGATGAGCAGTTCTTC. This codes for CASSQGTVAGDEQFF.

The CDR3: CASSQALAAGWYEQYF. The CDR3, as DNA: TGTGCCAGCAGCCAAGCGCTAGCGGCCGGGTGGTACGAGCAGTACTTC. The chain combines TRBV4-2 with TRBJ2-7; 7 bases line up with TRBD2. The CDR3 totals 16 residues. V shed 1 base, J shed 4 bases, and the junction held 10 bases outside the gene matches. Germline assignment: CDR1 LGHNA and CDR2 YNFKEQ.

The chain is built from TRBV28 and TRBJ1-1; no definite D call. CDR1 is MDHEN, CDR2 SYDVKM, per germline. V shed 2 bases and J shed 11 bases, with 12 bases lying between them. This CDR3 contains 12 residues. The CDR3 sequence is CASSLTAGEAFF. The CDR3 DNA is TGTGCCAGCAGTTTAACAGCCGGTGAGGCTTTCTTT.

V is TRBV4-1 and J is TRBJ1-5; D gene ambiguous. Trimming cost V 5 bases and J 0 bases, with 8 bases left between them. In germline, CDR1 is MGHRA, CDR2 YSYEKL. The CDR3 has 14 amino acids. In DNA form, the CDR3 reads TGCGCCAGCAGCGACTCTTTTAGCAATCAGCCCCAGCATTTT. Amino acid sequence: CASSDSFSNQPQHF.

This clone was recorded a few times. Relative to the germline gene, one junction end is altered; a read error may explain this. This chain joins TRBV2 and TRBJ1-1, with a weak D call TRBD1 (5 bases). Per the germline V gene, CDR1 is SNHLY and CDR2 is FYNNEI. CDR3 length: 13 amino acids. CDR3 sequence: CASTPRMQGFAYF. The CDR3 nucleotides are TGTGCCAGCACCCCTCGAATGCAGGGTTTTGCGTACTTT.

The chain recombines TRBV6-6 with TRBJ2-7; D might be TRBD1 (8 bases). The CDR3 length is 15 residues. Germline CDR1 MNHNY, CDR2 SVGAGI (reference sequence). V was shortened by 5 bases and J by 5 bases, with 19 bases between the two germline ends. The CDR3 nucleotides are TGTGCCAGCAGTCGCGACAGGGGAGGGGGAAACGAGCAGTACTTC. Translation gives CASSRDRGGGNEQYF.

V gene TRBV10-3 combines with J gene TRBJ2-1; 10 bases fit TRBD1. V gave up 10 bases and J gave up 8 bases; unmatched junction bases: 11. The CDR3 length is 14 residues. Looked up from germline, CDR1 is ENHRY and CDR2 is SYGVKD. The CDR3 reads CATLIGQGVDEQFF. DNA of the CDR3: TGTGCCACCCTGATCGGACAGGGGGTCGATGAGCAGTTCTTC.

This sequence joins TRBV6-1 and TRBJ1-5; D uncertain. Germline loops: CDR1 MNHNS, CDR2 SASEGT. This CDR3 contains 15 residues. Deletions cut 5 bases from V and 1 base from J, with 12 bases between. CDR3 in amino acids: CASSRGVSSNQPQHF. For the CDR3, the DNA is TGTGCCAGCAGTCGGGGAGTCTCAAGCAATCAGCCCCAGCATTTT.